What follows are 24 T cell receptor beta chains derived from one specimen sequenced in a study of blood T cell repertoires in COVID-19. Assay: immunoSEQ multiplex PCR; the TCRdb copy retains only in-frame clones and omits some. The repertoire holds approximately 400,000 clones, 80% to 85% seen once, with approximately 5.4% in the top ten. Sequencing was performed on PBMCs or T cells enriched from blood (not recorded which). These receptors all stem from a woman aged 45-65 years who had recovered from COVID-19.

The genes are TRBV19 and TRBJ1-6; D unresolved. The CDR3 is made up of 15 amino acids. V lost 6 bases and J lost 7, with 16 bases in between. The germline V gene encodes CDR1 LNHDA and CDR2 SQIVND (reference sequence). The DNA of the CDR3 is TGTGCCAGTAGGGAACAGTCGGGAGTCAATTCACCCCTCCACTTT. This gives the protein CASREQSGVNSPLHF.

The chain recombines TRBV7-9 with TRBJ1-6; no clear D. The ends were cut back, 1 base at V and 8 bases at J, with 21 bases in the middle. This CDR3 spans 18 amino acids. Germline CDR1 SEHNR, CDR2 FQNEAQ (reference sequence). The CDR3 loop is CASSLGWSGSDLDSPLHF. The CDR3 DNA reads as TGTGCCAGCAGCTTAGGATGGTCGGGGTCCGACTTGGATTCACCCCTCCACTTT.

This clone was seen just once. The chain employs TRBV19 and TRBJ1-6; 7 positions match TRBD1. The CDR3 sequence is 16 residues long. The germline V gene has CDR1 LNHDA and CDR2 SQIVND (reference sequence). Trimming cost V 5 bases and J 4 bases; bases outside gene matches: 8. The CDR3 sequence: CASSSRTGGYNSPLHF. The CDR3 DNA is TGTGCCAGTAGTTCACGGACAGGTGGATATAATTCACCCCTCCACTTT.

The chain recombines TRBV30 with TRBJ2-5, with 7 positions matching TRBD2. The germline gives CDR1 GTSNPN, CDR2 SVGIG (reference sequence). V shed 0 bases, J shed 2 bases, and the junction held 9 bases outside the gene matches. CDR3 length: 16 amino acids. The CDR3 DNA sequence: TGTGCCTGGAGTGTCCCCACTAGCGCTAATCAAGAGACCCAGTACTTC. It specifies CAWSVPTSANQETQYF.

The chain is built from TRBV5-1 and TRBJ1-2; 9 bases fit TRBD1. The CDR3 spans 19 residues. Per germline, CDR1 SGHRS and CDR2 YFSETQ. Trimming at V came to 4 bases and at J to 1 base, leaving 17 bases not matched to a gene. CDR3 in DNA: TGCGCCAGCAGCCCAAACACGATGGGGACAGGGCGGCTTAACTATGGCTACACCTTC. Amino acid sequence: CASSPNTMGTGRLNYGYTF.

The CDR3 region has the DNA TGTGCCAGTAGAAACCCGCTCGGGACAGGGGGACGCACCGGGGAGCTGTTTTTT. Its protein is CASRNPLGTGGRTGELFF. This sequence joins TRBV19 and TRBJ2-2, with TRBD1 identical over 11 bases. Germline trimming cut 6 bases from V and 4 bases from J; bases unmatched to any gene: 13. The germline V gene has CDR1 LNHDA and CDR2 SQIVND (reference sequence). The CDR3 runs 18 residues.

J is TRBJ2-3 and V is TRBV27; the match to TRBD2 covers 10 bases. This CDR3 is 16 amino acids long. The germline gives CDR1 MNHEY, CDR2 SMNVEV (reference sequence). J lost 5 bases, V lost 3 bases, and 8 bases had no gene match. This CDR3 is CASSFLLAGVEDTQYF. The CDR3 DNA reads as TGTGCCAGCAGTTTTTTGCTAGCGGGAGTAGAAGATACGCAGTATTTT.

The chain uses TRBV19 and TRBJ1-3; 7 bases fit TRBD1. Trimming at V came to 4 bases and at J to 3 bases, leaving 3 bases not matched to a gene. This CDR3 has 14 residues. The germline CDR1 and CDR2 sequences are LNHDA and SQIVND (reference sequence). DNA of the CDR3: TGTGCCAGTAGTAACAGGGGCGGTGGAAACACCATATATTTT. Translation gives CASSNRGGGNTIYF. Drawing the rest from reference TRBV19 and TRBJ1-3, the complete variable domain is DGGITQSPKYLFRKEGQNVTLSCEQNLNHDAMYWYRQDPGQGLRLIYYSQIVNDFQKGDIAEGYSVSREKKESFPLTVTSAQKNPTAFYLCASSNRGGGNTIYFGEGSWLTVV.

The V call is TRBV25-1, the J call TRBJ1-3; possible D gene TRBD1, 5 bases. The germline V gene encodes CDR1 MGHDK and CDR2 SYGVNS. The CDR3 has 16 residues. Trimming pared 5 bases from V and 0 bases from J, leaving 14 bases between. The CDR3 spells CASSLSGGLSGNTIYF. For the CDR3, the DNA is TGTGCCAGCAGTCTTTCCGGGGGACTCTCTGGAAACACCATATATTTT.

The chain is built from TRBV5-1 and TRBJ2-5; D is uncertain. This CDR3 has 13 amino acids. In germline, CDR1 is SGHRS, CDR2 YFSETQ. V was cut by 5 bases and J by 4 bases, with 12 bases left in between. The chain's CDR3 is CASRPPSRETQYF. CDR3 DNA sequence: TGCGCCAGCAGGCCCCCAAGTAGAGAGACCCAGTACTTC.

The J gene is TRBJ2-7, the V gene TRBV6-5; 7 bases are a match to TRBD1. V lost 4 bases and J lost 2; bases outside the gene matches: 2. The CDR3 has 13 amino acids. Germline lookup yields CDR1 MNHEY and CDR2 SVGAGI. CDR3 nucleotides: TGTGCCAGCAGTTGGACAGGAGCCTACGAGCAGTACTTC. Protein: CASSWTGAYEQYF.

This chain connects TRBV6-5 to TRBJ1-2, with 9 bases aligning to TRBD1. V dropped 6 bases and J dropped 4; count of bases not matched to a gene: 3. Looked up from germline, CDR1 is MNHEY and CDR2 is SVGAGI. The CDR3 loop spans 13 amino acids. The CDR3 bases are TGTGCCAGCAGACCGGGACAGGGCTATGGCTACACCTTC. It codes for CASRPGQGYGYTF.

The chain couples TRBV9 to TRBJ2-7, with 9 bases identical to TRBD1. The germline V gene has CDR1 SGDLS and CDR2 YYNGEE. After removal of 4 bases from V and 3 bases from J, the junction contained 5 bases not matched to a gene. The CDR3 consists of 14 residues. CDR3 protein: CASSRGQGVYEQYF. The CDR3 nucleotides are TGTGCCAGCAGCCGGGGACAGGGAGTCTACGAGCAGTACTTC.

A single count supports this clone. One junction end does not reproduce the germline sequence, and a read error may be involved. The chain has TRBV25-1 and TRBJ1-1; D remains ambiguous. The CDR3 is 13 amino acids. Germline V gene data show CDR1 as MGHDK and CDR2 as SYGVNS. The CDR3 protein is CASSIGMKTEAFF. As DNA, the CDR3 is TGTGCCAGCTCTATCGGGATGAAGACTGAAGCTTTCTTT.

The genes are TRBV28 and TRBJ2-1, with 7 bases identical to TRBD1. CDR1 and CDR2 from the germline V gene are MDHEN and SYDVKM. J lost 5 bases, V lost 5 bases, and 9 bases had no gene match. The CDR3 length is 15 residues. Here the CDR3 DNA reads TGTGCCAGCAGTCTCGACAGGGTCGGGAACAATGAGCAGTTCTTC. Protein: CASSLDRVGNNEQFF.

V and J are TRBV5-1 and TRBJ1-6; TRBD1 agrees at 8 bases. CDR1 is SGHRS and CDR2 is YFSETQ in the germline V gene. V was pared by 4 bases and J by 6 bases, with 3 bases of the junction left unmatched. This CDR3 is built from 14 residues. In DNA, the CDR3 is TGCGCCAGCAGCCAGGGACAGGTTAATTCACCCCTCCACTTT. This encodes CASSQGQVNSPLHF.

CDR3 sequence: CASSLGLATDEQYF. The CDR3 nucleotides are TGTGCCAGCAGCTTGGGACTAGCGACCGACGAGCAGTACTTC. The genes are TRBV5-8 and TRBJ2-7; 8 bases map to TRBD2. V lost 0 bases to trimming and J lost 5 bases; unmatched junction nucleotides: 4. The CDR3 is made up of 14 amino acids. The germline V gene has CDR1 SGHTS and CDR2 YDEGEE. Filled out from reference TRBV5-8 and TRBJ2-7, the complete variable domain reads EAGVTQSPTHLIKTRGQQATLRCSPISGHTSVYWYQQALGLGLQFLLWYDEGEERNRGNFPPRFSGRQFPNYSSELNVNALELEDSALYLCASSLGLATDEQYFGPGTRLTVT.

The rearrangement links TRBV6-5 to TRBJ2-5; 11 bases align to TRBD2. Germline CDR1 and CDR2: MNHEY and SVGAGI. The CDR3 is 15 residues long. The V and J ends lost 4 bases and 3 bases, in that order; junction bases with no gene match: 4. CDR3 sequence reads: CASSSPSGGKETQYF. CDR3 bases: TGTGCCAGCAGTTCACCTAGCGGGGGGAAAGAGACCCAGTACTTC.

The CDR3 protein is CAISDRPGASYEQYF. The CDR3 nucleotides are TGTGCCATCAGTGACAGACCAGGGGCCTCCTACGAGCAGTACTTC. The chain links TRBV10-3 to TRBJ2-7; D perhaps matches TRBD1 (6 bases). This CDR3 has 15 residues. The V gene lost 3 bases and the J gene lost 0 bases, with 12 bases spanning the gap. CDR1 is ENHRY and CDR2 is SYGVKD in the germline V gene.

The chain employs TRBV11-3 and TRBJ2-7; 7 bases agree with TRBD1. Germline V gene data show CDR1 as SGHNT and CDR2 as YENEEA. The CDR3 is 15 amino acids. V was clipped by 2 bases and J by 4 bases; unmatched bases: 8. The CDR3 loop is CASSLPGQFGYEQYF. The DNA of the CDR3 is TGTGCCAGCAGCTTACCGGGACAGTTTGGGTACGAGCAGTACTTC.

The chain uses TRBV6-5 and TRBJ1-5, with 9 bases fitting TRBD1. The germline CDR1 and CDR2 sequences are MNHEY and SVGAGI. After removal of 6 bases from V and 2 bases from J, the junction contained 2 bases not matched to a gene. There are 14 residues in the CDR3. This chain's CDR3 is CASRRQGGNQPQHF. As DNA, the CDR3 is TGTGCCAGCAGACGACAGGGGGGCAATCAGCCCCAGCATTTT.

This clone was seen only once. The V gene is TRBV5-1, the J gene TRBJ2-1, with D unresolved. The CDR3 runs 13 residues. Trimming removed 2 bases from V and 5 bases from J, with 8 bases in between. Germline CDR1 reads SGHRS; CDR2 reads YFSETQ. The CDR3 DNA sequence: TGCGCCAGCAGCTTACCCACAGACAATGAGCAGTTCTTC. This translates into CASSLPTDNEQFF.

The rearrangement uses TRBV7-9 and TRBJ1-6; a weak D match, TRBD1 (6 bases). V dropped 5 bases and J dropped 5 bases, with 16 bases sitting between them. CDR1 is SEHNR and CDR2 is FQNEAQ in the germline V gene (reference sequence). The CDR3 has 16 residues. The chain's CDR3 is CASSPRGGQNNSPLHF. The CDR3 bases are TGTGCCAGCAGCCCTAGGGGGGGACAAAATAATTCACCCCTCCACTTT.

This clone turned up a few times. The chain is built from TRBV3-1 (or the pseudogene TRBV3-2) and TRBJ1-4; no clear D. V was cut by 6 bases and J by 6 bases, with 5 bases left in between. The CDR3 loop spans 11 amino acids. The germline V gene encodes CDR1 LGHDT and CDR2 YNNKEL (reference sequence). The CDR3, as DNA: TGTGCCAGCAGTCGGTATGAAAAACTGTTTTTT. Its protein product is CASSRYEKLFF.